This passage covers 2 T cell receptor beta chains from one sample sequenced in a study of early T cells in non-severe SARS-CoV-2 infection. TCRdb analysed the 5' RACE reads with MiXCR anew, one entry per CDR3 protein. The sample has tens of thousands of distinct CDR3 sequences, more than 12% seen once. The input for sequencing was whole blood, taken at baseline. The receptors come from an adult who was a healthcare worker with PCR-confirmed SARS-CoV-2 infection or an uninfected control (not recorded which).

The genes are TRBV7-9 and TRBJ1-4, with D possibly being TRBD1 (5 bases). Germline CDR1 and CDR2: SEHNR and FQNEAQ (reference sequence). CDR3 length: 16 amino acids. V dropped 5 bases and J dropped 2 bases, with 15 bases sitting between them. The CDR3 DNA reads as TGTGCCAGCAGCCAGAGTGGGGCGGGGACTAATGAAAAACTGTTTTTT. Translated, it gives CASSQSGAGTNEKLFF. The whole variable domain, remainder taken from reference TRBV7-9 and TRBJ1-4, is DTGVSQNPRHKITKRGQNVTFRCDPISEHNRLYWYRQTLGQGPEFLTYFQNEAQLEKSRLLSDRFSAERPKGSFSTLEIQRTEQGDSAMYLCASSQSGAGTNEKLFFGSGTQLSVL.

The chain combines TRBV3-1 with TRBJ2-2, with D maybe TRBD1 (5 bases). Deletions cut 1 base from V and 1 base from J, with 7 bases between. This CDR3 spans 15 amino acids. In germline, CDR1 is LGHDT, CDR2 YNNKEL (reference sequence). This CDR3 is CASSQAQGNTGELFF. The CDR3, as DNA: TGTGCCAGCAGCCAAGCTCAGGGGAACACCGGGGAGCTGTTTTTT.